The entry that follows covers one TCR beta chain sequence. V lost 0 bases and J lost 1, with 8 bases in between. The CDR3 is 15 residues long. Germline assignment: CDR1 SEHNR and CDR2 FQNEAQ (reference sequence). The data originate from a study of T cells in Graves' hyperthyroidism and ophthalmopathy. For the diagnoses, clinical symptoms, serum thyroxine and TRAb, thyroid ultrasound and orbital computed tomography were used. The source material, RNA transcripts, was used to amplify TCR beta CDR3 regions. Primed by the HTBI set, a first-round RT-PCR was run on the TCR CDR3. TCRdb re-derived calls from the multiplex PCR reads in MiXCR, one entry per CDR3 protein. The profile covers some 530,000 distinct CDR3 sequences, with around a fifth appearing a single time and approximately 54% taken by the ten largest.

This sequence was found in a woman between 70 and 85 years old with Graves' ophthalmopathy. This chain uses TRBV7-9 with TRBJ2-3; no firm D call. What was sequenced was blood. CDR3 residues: CASSLALGRTDTQYF. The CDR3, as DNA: TGTGCCAGCAGCTTAGCCCTAGGCCGCACAGATACGCAGTATTTT.